The following is a T cell receptor beta chain sequence with its context. Trimming took 3 bases from V and 5 from J; bases not matched to a gene: 12. This CDR3 has 17 amino acids. Per the germline V gene, CDR1 is ENHRY and CDR2 is SYGVKD. Original data processing: Quantification of nucleated cells was approximated via reference gene primer amplification. The table came from immunoSEQ multiplex PCR; TCRdb's copy has only in-frame clones and leaves some out. That table is the source of V, J and clone size, and D and trimming were worked out from the DNA. The sample includes about 240,000 clones, approximately 80% of them seen just once. The entry originates in a study of blood T cell repertoires in COVID-19.

The TCR comes from a woman of 80 years or more with COVID-19, enrolled during active disease. The specimen was peripheral blood. The rearrangement links TRBV10-3 to TRBJ1-5; TRBD1 agrees at 8 bases. CDR3 region: CAISEGTDRGGYQPQHF. In DNA form, the CDR3 reads TGTGCCATCAGTGAAGGAACCGACAGGGGCGGTTATCAGCCCCAGCATTTT.